The 17 T cell receptor beta chains below come from one sample, sequenced in a study of identical twins. TCRdb reprocessed the 5' RACE reads via MiXCR and lists one record per CDR3 protein. The table has 450,000 to 600,000 distinct CDR3 sequences, about 22% seen once. These data were likewise used in another study, on yellow fever vaccine responses in identical twins.

Sequencing was done on a sample of CD4+ T cells sorted from blood. The receptors originated from a woman between 18 and 29 years old in good health.

The CDR3 DNA is TGTGCCAGCTCCCCGGACAGGCGAACCACAGATACGCAGTATTTT. Its protein is CASSPDRRTTDTQYF. The chain uses TRBV18 and TRBJ2-3, with 7 bases fitting TRBD1. With V trimmed by 6 bases and J by 2 bases, 8 bases remained unmatched. Germline values: CDR1 KGHSH, CDR2 LQKENI. This CDR3 has 15 residues.

This chain uses TRBV11-2 with TRBJ2-1, with D unclear. This CDR3 has 18 amino acids. Trimming left V 5 bases short and J 3 bases short, with 23 bases between. In germline, CDR1 is SGHAT, CDR2 FQNNGV. In DNA, the CDR3 is TGTGCCAGCAGCCGAGGCAAGGCCCAGTTGGTAGGCTACAATGAGCAGTTCTTC. Amino acids: CASSRGKAQLVGYNEQFF.

The CDR3 is CASSRGTGGVRTF. CDR3 coding DNA: TGTGCCAGCAGTCGCGGGACAGGGGGTGTGAGGACCTTC. The chain joins TRBV12-3 or TRBV12-4 to TRBJ1-2; 11 bases map to TRBD1. Trimming cost V 5 bases and J 14 bases; bases outside gene matches: 10. CDR3 length: 13 amino acids.

This chain links TRBV12-3 or TRBV12-4 with TRBJ2-4; a weak D match, TRBD1 (7 bases). This CDR3 has 14 residues. The germline V and J ends were trimmed by 8 bases and 7 bases, with 18 bases remaining between them. This CDR3 reads CASVGTPTGNIQYF. The CDR3 bases are TGTGCCAGCGTCGGGACTCCGACAGGGAACATTCAGTACTTC.

The sample holds a few counts of this clonotype. The chain joins TRBV5-1 to TRBJ2-5; D is ambiguous. There are 15 residues in the CDR3. The ends were cut back, 2 bases at V and 2 bases at J, with 13 bases in the middle. Germline-derived CDR1 and CDR2 are SGHRS and YFSETQ. CDR3 region: CASSLYARQQETQYF. CDR3 bases: TGCGCCAGCAGCTTATACGCCCGGCAGCAAGAGACCCAGTACTTC.

The genes are TRBV19 and TRBJ2-1; unclear D gene. V lost 0 bases to trimming and J lost 4 bases, with 13 bases between them. The germline gives CDR1 LNHDA, CDR2 SQIVND (reference sequence). The CDR3 runs 16 residues. This chain's CDR3 is CASSIDHYLPYNEQFF. DNA for the CDR3: TGTGCCAGTAGTATAGATCACTACCTTCCTTACAATGAGCAGTTCTTC.

The chain is built from TRBV12-3 or TRBV12-4 and TRBJ2-1, with a weak D call TRBD2 (7 bases). V lost 0 bases to trimming and J lost 9 bases, with 12 bases between them. This CDR3 has 14 residues. The CDR3 region has the DNA TGTGCCAGCAGTTTAGCGGGAGGGGGTGGTGAGCAGTTCTTC. Translating gives CASSLAGGGGEQFF.

The genes are TRBV3-1 and TRBJ1-2, with D possibly being TRBD1 (6 bases). Germline CDR1 is LGHDT and CDR2 is YNNKEL (reference sequence). The CDR3 has 17 amino acids. The V and J ends lost 0 bases and 2 bases respectively, with 16 bases between them. CDR3 protein: CASSQDLTNTGNYGYTF. CDR3 sequence (DNA): TGTGCCAGCAGCCAAGACCTTACCAATACAGGGAACTATGGCTACACCTTC.

The J gene is TRBJ2-6, the V gene TRBV2; possibly TRBD2 for D (5 bases). Germline V lookup: CDR1 SNHLY, CDR2 FYNNEI. Trimming stripped 6 bases from V and 0 bases from J, with 12 bases between. The length of the CDR3 is 16 residues. The CDR3 region is CASRADGNSGANVLTF. In nucleotides, the CDR3 is TGTGCCAGCAGAGCGGACGGTAACTCTGGGGCCAACGTCCTGACTTTC.

The rearrangement links TRBV6-5 to TRBJ1-2, with a tentative D call TRBD1 (6 bases). Germline CDR1 reads MNHEY; CDR2 reads SVGAGI. There are 15 residues in the CDR3. The V gene lost 4 bases and the J gene lost 8 bases, with 20 bases spanning the gap. CDR3 amino acids: CASSLDRHHILGYTF. The CDR3 nucleotides read TGTGCCAGCAGTTTAGACAGGCATCATATTTTGGGCTACACCTTC.

The V call is TRBV20-1, the J call TRBJ1-6; D not resolved. CDR1 DFQATT and CDR2 SNEGSKA come from the germline V gene (reference sequence). Trimming shortened V by 0 bases and J by 6 bases, and 12 bases separated the two germline ends. The CDR3 contains 15 residues. The CDR3 DNA is TGCAGTGCTAGAGATCCGGGCCGCGTTAATTCACCCCTCCACTTT. This codes for CSARDPGRVNSPLHF.

This clonotype showed up just a few times. V usage is TRBV10-3 and J usage is TRBJ2-7, with 10 bases matching TRBD2. V was pared by 6 bases and J by 2 bases, with 4 bases of the junction left unmatched. Germline CDR1 is ENHRY and CDR2 is SYGVKD. The CDR3 length is 14 residues. CDR3 sequence reads: CAISTSGEAYEQYF. The CDR3 DNA is TGTGCCATCAGCACTAGCGGGGAAGCCTACGAGCAGTACTTC.

The sample holds a few counts of this clonotype. V is TRBV5-5 and J is TRBJ1-1; D may be TRBD1 (6 bases). The CDR3 spans 17 residues. The germline V gene has CDR1 SGHKS and CDR2 YYEKEE (reference sequence). V dropped 4 bases and J dropped 2 bases, with 21 bases sitting between them. CDR3 sequence: CASSQDSYTKVNTEAFF. DNA of the CDR3: TGTGCCAGCAGCCAGGACAGCTACACGAAGGTTAACACTGAAGCTTTCTTT.

This clonotype has a handful of counts. This chain connects TRBV25-1 to TRBJ2-6; 9 bases align to TRBD1. Germline CDR1 reads MGHDK; CDR2 reads SYGVNS. The junction had 11 bases not matched to a gene; V was cut back by 10 bases and J by 1 base. The CDR3 extends over 17 amino acids. CDR3 residues: CATRKGQGESGANVLTF. Here the CDR3 DNA reads TGTGCCACCAGAAAGGGACAGGGAGAATCTGGGGCCAACGTCCTGACTTTC. Looking up the rest from reference TRBV25-1 and TRBJ2-6 gives the full variable domain: EADIYQTPRYLVIGTGKKITLECSQTMGHDKMYWYQQDPGMELHLIHYSYGVNSTEKGDLSSESTVSRIRTEHFPLTLESARPSHTSQYLCATRKGQGESGANVLTFGAGSRLTVL.

The table lists this clonotype with a few counts. V gene TRBV10-3 combines with J gene TRBJ2-7; TRBD1 matches 9 bases. CDR1 and CDR2 (germline): ENHRY, SYGVKD. The CDR3 is 12 amino acids. V lost 7 bases, J lost 6 bases, and 4 bases stayed unmatched. CDR3 protein: CAIKQGASEQYF. The CDR3 region has the DNA TGTGCCATCAAACAGGGGGCAAGCGAGCAGTACTTC.

V gene TRBV10-3 combines with J gene TRBJ2-7; 8 nucleotides line up with TRBD1. Germline values: CDR1 ENHRY, CDR2 SYGVKD. V gave up 2 bases and J gave up 3 bases; unmatched junction bases: 3. CDR3 size: 14 residues. CDR3 amino acids: CAISEGQGLYEQYF. CDR3 bases: TGTGCCATCAGTGAGGGACAGGGCCTCTACGAGCAGTACTTC.

A few counts support this clonotype. This chain uses TRBV15 with TRBJ2-1; 10 positions match TRBD2. The CDR3 is 15 residues long. CDR1 and CDR2 (germline): LNHNV, YYDKDF (reference sequence). Germline trimming cut 0 bases from V and 8 bases from J; bases unmatched to any gene: 4. The DNA for the CDR3 is TGTGCCACCAGCAGAGAGGCTAGCGGGGGCTATGAGCAGTTCTTC. Amino acid sequence: CATSREASGGYEQFF.